A single sample gave rise to the 22 T cell receptor beta chains below, sequenced in a study of high-grade serous ovarian cancer treatment subgroups. Tumor tissue was taken before any definitive surgery or chemotherapy was given. Profiled with immunoSEQ multiplex PCR; TCRdb holds only in-frame clones, not every one. The table includes around 6,800 clones, 75% to 85% detected once. The sample comprised tumor tissue. These receptors came from a human donor with high-grade serous ovarian cancer.

The chain couples TRBV11-2 to TRBJ1-2, with D uncertain. Trimming took off 3 bases at V and 8 bases at J, with 10 bases between the two ends. Germline CDR1 SGHAT, CDR2 FQNNGV. The CDR3 spans 12 residues. The CDR3 sequence is CASSFEGIGYTF. Written as DNA, the CDR3 is TGTGCCAGCAGCTTCGAAGGGATCGGCTACACCTTC.

This sequence joins TRBV29-1 and TRBJ1-1; no reliable D call. In germline, CDR1 is SQVTM, CDR2 ANQGSEA. The CDR3 is made up of 11 amino acids. The V and J ends lost 3 bases and 3 bases respectively, with 5 bases between them. CDR3 sequence reads: CSVERDTEAFF. CDR3 nucleotides: TGCAGCGTTGAGCGGGACACTGAAGCTTTCTTT.

CDR3 sequence reads: CASSTRNYGYTF. The CDR3 DNA is TGTGCCAGCAGCACCCGTAACTATGGCTACACCTTC. The rearrangement links TRBV27 to TRBJ1-2, with D uncertain. Trimming took 6 bases from V and 1 from J, leaving 6 bases between them. The CDR3 extends over 12 amino acids. The germline V gene encodes CDR1 MNHEY and CDR2 SMNVEV (reference sequence).

This sequence joins TRBV7-9 and TRBJ2-5; D not resolved. The J call may be incorrect, as the DNA end agrees better with TRBJ2-7. CDR1 and CDR2 from the germline V gene are SEHNR and FQNEAQ (reference sequence). The CDR3 spans 13 residues. The CDR3 here is CASSLGRWNEQYF. DNA for the CDR3: TGTGCCAGCAGCTTAGGACGGTGGAACGAGCAGTACTTC.

The J gene is TRBJ2-5, the V gene TRBV5-6, with 12 nucleotides matching TRBD2. The germline CDR1 and CDR2 sequences are SGHDT and YYEEEE. The CDR3 length is 18 residues. Losses at the gene ends were 2 bases for V and 1 base for J; bases not matched to a gene: 9. The CDR3 spells CASSLRTSGIGRQETQYF. The CDR3 DNA reads as TGTGCCAGCAGCTTACGGACTAGCGGGATCGGTCGCCAAGAGACCCAGTACTTC.

The chain combines TRBV6-4 with TRBJ2-1, with D uncertain. V was pared by 6 bases and J by 6 bases, with 6 bases between. The CDR3 has 11 amino acids. Germline CDR1 reads MRHNA; CDR2 reads SNTAGT. CDR3 DNA: TGTGCCAGCAGGCGTTCCAATGAGCAGTTCTTC. It is translated as CASRRSNEQFF.

This chain connects TRBV7-2 to TRBJ2-7; 7 bases match TRBD2. CDR1 and CDR2 (germline): SGHTA, FQGNSA. Trimming at V came to 5 bases and at J to 1 base, leaving 5 bases not matched to a gene. CDR3 length: 14 amino acids. DNA for the CDR3: TGTGCCAGCAGCAGCGGGACCACTTCCTACGAGCAGTACTTC. Its protein is CASSSGTTSYEQYF.

Only a few counts were recorded for this clone. This chain joins TRBV2 and TRBJ2-1; D is perhaps TRBD1 or TRBD2 (6 bases each). The CDR3 covers 19 residues. The ends were cut back, 7 bases at V and 0 bases at J, with 25 bases in the middle. Germline V gene data show CDR1 as SNHLY and CDR2 as FYNNEI. CDR3 residues: CASTRGSSGGGSSYNEQFF. The CDR3, as DNA: TGTGCCAGCACCCGAGGGAGTAGCGGAGGGGGGAGCTCCTACAATGAGCAGTTCTTC.

The chain couples TRBV27 to TRBJ1-2, with a tentative D call TRBD1 (5 bases). V lost 6 bases to trimming and J lost 7 bases, with 15 bases between them. This CDR3 spans 13 amino acids. CDR1 MNHEY and CDR2 SMNVEV come from the germline V gene (reference sequence). In DNA form, the CDR3 reads TGTGCCAGCAGGTCGGGGGGGATAGGTGGCTACACCTTC. It is translated as CASRSGGIGGYTF.

The chain is built from TRBV28 and TRBJ2-7, with D perhaps given as TRBD1 or TRBD2 (6 bases each). Germline V gene lookup returns CDR1 MDHEN and CDR2 SYDVKM. This CDR3 has 14 amino acids. The ends were cut back, 6 bases at V and 5 bases at J, with 17 bases in the middle. CDR3 coding DNA: TGTGCCAGCAGCCTAGGGGGAGGAGCGCACGAGCAGTACTTC. Its translation: CASSLGGGAHEQYF.

This chain links TRBV7-2 with TRBJ2-5; 7 bases fit TRBD1. CDR3 length equals 14 residues. Trimming removed 7 bases from V and 5 bases from J; junction bases left unmatched: 10. CDR1 is SGHTA, CDR2 FQGNSA, per germline. This CDR3 is CASTRGGQGETQYF. The CDR3 coding sequence is TGTGCCAGCACCAGAGGGGGCCAAGGGGAGACCCAGTACTTC.

The V gene is TRBV28, the J gene TRBJ2-3, with 9 bases lining up with TRBD2. The length of the CDR3 is 17 residues. V shed 4 bases and J 6 bases; nucleotides not matched to a gene: 14. Germline CDR1 reads MDHEN; CDR2 reads SYDVKM. In DNA, the CDR3 is TGTGCCAGCAGTTCCCCCGGGACTAGCTTTGAAAGTGATACGCAGTATTTT. Its protein is CASSSPGTSFESDTQYF.

The chain links TRBV11-2 to TRBJ2-5, with 7 bases lining up with TRBD2. The V gene's germline CDR1 is SGHAT and CDR2 FQNNGV. This CDR3 is 17 amino acids long. V lost 9 bases and J lost 5; bases outside the gene matches: 21. The CDR3 region is CARRGPGGTHRLETQYF. The CDR3 DNA follows: TGTGCCAGAAGGGGACCGGGAGGTACTCATCGTTTGGAGACCCAGTACTTC.

The rearrangement uses TRBV2 and TRBJ1-1, with D hard to call. The CDR3 loop spans 15 amino acids. Trimming removed 6 bases from V and 0 bases from J, with 14 bases in between. Germline assignment: CDR1 SNHLY and CDR2 FYNNEI. CDR3 residues: CASSSMKTVNTEAFF. For the CDR3, the DNA is TGTGCCAGCAGCTCCATGAAGACCGTGAACACTGAAGCTTTCTTT.

By proportion, this clone is large. V usage is TRBV30 and J usage is TRBJ1-1, with D hard to call. Trimming shortened V by 2 bases and J by 4 bases, and 11 bases separated the two germline ends. The CDR3 has 13 amino acids. Germline CDR1 is GTSNPN and CDR2 is SVGIG (reference sequence). This CDR3 reads CAWSRWLGTEAFF. The CDR3 DNA sequence: TGTGCCTGGAGTAGGTGGCTCGGCACTGAAGCTTTCTTT.

This clone was found a few times. This chain uses TRBV28 with TRBJ2-5, with a tentative D call TRBD1 (6 bases). Per germline, CDR1 MDHEN and CDR2 SYDVKM. The V and J ends lost 8 bases and 2 bases respectively, with 18 bases between them. CDR3 length: 15 residues. The CDR3 DNA is TGTGCCAGCGCTATACCCGGGACACCTCAAGAGACCCAGTACTTC. Encoded protein: CASAIPGTPQETQYF. Full variable domain (rest looked up from reference TRBV28 and TRBJ2-5): DVKVTQSSRYLVKRTGEKVFLECVQDMDHENMFWYRQDPGLGLRLIYFSYDVKMKEKGDIPEGYSVSREKKERFSLILESASTNQTSMYLCASAIPGTPQETQYFGPGTRLLVL.

The chain is built from TRBV9 and TRBJ1-2; tentatively, D is TRBD1 (5 bases). Germline CDR1 and CDR2: SGDLS and YYNGEE. CDR3 size: 15 residues. Deletions cut 5 bases from V and 3 bases from J, with 17 bases between. The DNA of the CDR3 is TGTGCCAGCAGTACCGTCCAGGGTGCGGACTATGGCTACACCTTC. Residues: CASSTVQGADYGYTF.

The chain carries TRBV10-2 and TRBJ1-1, with D possibly being TRBD1 (5 bases). Deletions cut 0 bases from V and 2 bases from J, with 10 bases between. The CDR3 sequence is 15 residues long. Germline loops: CDR1 WSHSY, CDR2 SAAADI. The CDR3 coding sequence is TGCGCCAGCAGTGAGTCGGGGACGCATAACACTGAAGCTTTCTTT. Translating gives CASSESGTHNTEAFF.

The rearrangement uses TRBV5-1 and TRBJ2-2; D perhaps matches TRBD2 (7 bases). The CDR3 spans 17 residues. The V gene's germline CDR1 is SGHRS and CDR2 YFSETQ. Trimming cost V 4 bases and J 5 bases, with 21 bases left between them. The CDR3 DNA sequence: TGCGCCAGCAGCCCCCTGGAGGGGGGGGCCGGAACCGGGGAGCTGTTTTTT. The encoded protein is CASSPLEGGAGTGELFF.

The J gene is TRBJ1-1, the V gene TRBV11-2, with 11 positions matching TRBD1. Germline V gene lookup returns CDR1 SGHAT and CDR2 FQNNGV. CDR3 length equals 16 residues. V trimming: 4 bases; J trimming: 7 bases; junction bases outside the gene matches: 11. Written as DNA, the CDR3 is TGTGCCAGCAGCTCTCGGACAGGGGGCGTAAAAAATGAAGCTTTCTTT. Protein: CASSSRTGGVKNEAFF.

The chain links TRBV5-3 to TRBJ1-4; D gene uncertain. TRBV5-3 is an ORF, and what it does is uncertain. The CDR3 covers 11 residues. V gave up 8 bases and J gave up 8 bases, with 10 bases separating them. CDR3 protein: CARGSGEKLFF. CDR3 coding DNA: TGTGCCAGGGGGTCGGGGGAAAAACTGTTTTTT.

The chain's CDR3 is CADPGGVNTGELFF. In DNA, the CDR3 is TGTGCAGACCCTGGCGGGGTAAACACCGGGGAGCTGTTTTTT. The chain links TRBV7-9 to TRBJ2-2, with a tentative D call TRBD2 (6 bases). The CDR3 is 14 amino acids. Germline CDR1 and CDR2: SEHNR and FQNEAQ (reference sequence).